The next 24 T cell receptor beta chains were all read from a single sample in a study of graft-versus-host responses after intestinal transplantation. These receptors are not linked to any known antigen. The data were produced by immunoSEQ multiplex PCR, yet TCRdb's version contains in-frame clones alone and is incomplete. The sample lists about 31,000 clones, approximately 80% occurring once. The sample consisted of unstimulated CD8+ T cells sorted from spleen or lymph node cells, taken before intestinal transplant. The origin of the receptors is a human donor who received an intestinal transplant.

The chain joins TRBV7-9 to TRBJ2-1; 12 bases align to TRBD2. Germline CDR1 SEHNR, CDR2 FQNEAQ (reference sequence). The CDR3 loop spans 15 amino acids. J lost 5 bases, V lost 6 bases, and 5 bases had no gene match. The CDR3 nucleotides are TGTGCCAGCAGTCAGGGACTAGCGGGTCACAATGAGCAGTTCTTC. Its translation: CASSQGLAGHNEQFF.

V usage is TRBV2 and J usage is TRBJ2-3; TRBD2 matches 8 bases. Germline V CDR1 and CDR2: SNHLY, FYNNEI. V dropped 6 bases and J dropped 0; count of bases not matched to a gene: 14. The CDR3 covers 18 residues. CDR3 region: CASSPSETSATSTDTQYF. The DNA for the CDR3 is TGTGCCAGCAGCCCCAGTGAGACTAGCGCAACTAGCACAGATACGCAGTATTTT. Using reference TRBV2 and TRBJ2-3 for the parts outside the CDR3, the full variable domain is EPEVTQTPSHQVTQMGQEVILRCVPISNHLYFYWYRQILGQKVEFLVSFYNNEISEKSEIFDDQFSVERPDGSNFTLKIRSTKLEDSAMYFCASSPSETSATSTDTQYFGPGTRLTVL.

This chain joins TRBV9 and TRBJ2-7; D might be TRBD1 (6 bases). V lost 2 bases and J 4 bases, leaving 10 bases between the germline ends. Germline V gene sequence: CDR1 SGDLS, CDR2 YYNGEE. The CDR3 has 13 residues. CDR3 nucleotides: TGTGCCAGCAGCGTGGACAGTCAGTACGAGCAGTACTTC. It is translated as CASSVDSQYEQYF.

The rearrangement links TRBV7-9 to TRBJ1-2; TRBD1 matches 7 bases. The V segment lost 0 bases and the J segment 6 bases; nucleotides outside the gene matches: 1. CDR3 length: 13 residues. Per germline, CDR1 SEHNR and CDR2 FQNEAQ (reference sequence). CDR3 in DNA: TGTGCCAGCAGCTTAGCAGGGGGCGATGGCTACACCTTC. Its translation is CASSLAGGDGYTF. Drawing the rest from reference TRBV7-9 and TRBJ1-2, the complete variable domain is DTGVSQNPRHKITKRGQNVTFRCDPISEHNRLYWYRQTLGQGPEFLTYFQNEAQLEKSRLLSDRFSAERPKGSFSTLEIQRTEQGDSAMYLCASSLAGGDGYTFGSGTRLTVV.

The chain links TRBV28 to TRBJ2-3; 15 bases match TRBD2. The germline V gene has CDR1 MDHEN and CDR2 SYDVKM. The V segment lost 2 bases and the J segment 6 bases; nucleotides outside the gene matches: 3. The length of the CDR3 is 16 residues. In DNA form, the CDR3 reads TGTGCCAGCAGTTTACTCGGGACTAGCGGGAGGGATACGCAGTATTTT. Residues: CASSLLGTSGRDTQYF. The variable domain in full, with the rest retrieved from reference TRBV28 and TRBJ2-3, is DVKVTQSSRYLVKRTGEKVFLECVQDMDHENMFWYRQDPGLGLRLIYFSYDVKMKEKGDIPEGYSVSREKKERFSLILESASTNQTSMYLCASSLLGTSGRDTQYFGPGTRLTVL.

This clone occurred once. The chain combines TRBV11-2 with TRBJ1-1; D is undetermined. The germline CDR1 and CDR2 sequences are SGHAT and FQNNGV. Trimming left V 5 bases short and J 6 bases short, with 13 bases between. This CDR3 is 13 amino acids long. The CDR3 loop is CASSIWRYPEAFF. The CDR3 nucleotides read TGTGCCAGCAGCATTTGGAGATACCCTGAAGCTTTCTTT.

J is TRBJ2-1 and V is TRBV11-2, with TRBD2 identical over 13 bases. The V and J ends lost 4 bases and 7 bases, in that order; junction bases with no gene match: 13. Germline CDR1 is SGHAT and CDR2 is FQNNGV. The CDR3 spans 18 residues. The CDR3 bases are TGTGCCAGCAGCTCGCCGCAGGGACTAGCGGGGTCTAGGAATGAGCAGTTCTTC. Translating gives CASSSPQGLAGSRNEQFF.

The chain joins TRBV29-1 to TRBJ2-7; TRBD2 matches 9 bases. Germline V lookup: CDR1 SQVTM, CDR2 ANQGSEA. V lost 2 bases to trimming and J lost 2 bases; unmatched junction nucleotides: 16. This CDR3 comprises 18 residues. The CDR3 is CSVEFHPSIGGRAYEQYF. CDR3 nucleotides: TGCAGCGTTGAATTTCACCCCAGTATTGGCGGGAGGGCCTACGAGCAGTACTTC.

The chain links TRBV30 to TRBJ2-7; 10 positions agree with TRBD2. Germline CDR1 GTSNPN, CDR2 SVGIG (reference sequence). Trimming cost V 1 base and J 0 bases; bases outside gene matches: 12. The CDR3 loop spans 18 amino acids. CDR3 loop: CAWSARWRSGRGSYEQYF. The CDR3 DNA sequence: TGTGCCTGGAGTGCCCGTTGGAGGAGCGGGAGGGGCTCCTACGAGCAGTACTTC.

This chain uses TRBV5-4 with TRBJ1-4; D remains ambiguous. Germline V lookup: CDR1 SGHNT, CDR2 YYREEE (reference sequence). This CDR3 has 15 amino acids. Trimming shortened V by 2 bases and J by 4 bases, and 12 bases separated the two germline ends. CDR3 nucleotide sequence: TGTGCCAGCAGCTTTGCGGGATCGGGTAATGAAAAACTGTTTTTT. It encodes CASSFAGSGNEKLFF.

The chain links TRBV4-1 to TRBJ2-1; D ambiguous. The V end was cut by 3 bases, the J end by 8 bases, with 8 bases between. Germline CDR1 reads MGHRA; CDR2 reads YSYEKL. The CDR3 is 12 amino acids. In DNA form, the CDR3 reads TGCGCCAGCAGCCATTTTGCGGATGAGCAGTTCTTC. Amino acids: CASSHFADEQFF.

The CDR3 sequence: CASRQGRGGEKLFF. CDR3 nucleotides: TGTGCCAGCAGGCAGGGCAGGGGCGGGGAAAAACTGTTTTTT. This chain connects TRBV27 to TRBJ1-4, with TRBD1 as a possible D gene (6 bases). V lost 6 bases and J 8 bases, leaving 16 bases between the germline ends. The V gene's germline CDR1 is MNHEY and CDR2 SMNVEV (reference sequence). The length of the CDR3 is 14 residues.

The V and J genes are TRBV4-2 and TRBJ2-3; TRBD2 is a possible D gene (6 bases). The CDR3 is made up of 13 amino acids. CDR1 is LGHNA, CDR2 YNFKEQ, per germline. V lost 4 bases and J 4 bases, leaving 9 bases between the germline ends. The CDR3 protein is CASSPPGADTQYF. The CDR3 nucleotides are TGTGCCAGCAGCCCGCCGGGAGCAGATACGCAGTATTTT.

The V call is TRBV2, the J call TRBJ2-5; D is perhaps TRBD2 (6 bases). Germline values: CDR1 SNHLY, CDR2 FYNNEI. V lost 3 bases and J lost 5, with 16 bases in between. This CDR3 has 15 amino acids. The CDR3 bases are TGTGCCAGCAGTGATGGGGCAGGTGGGGGGGAGACCCAGTACTTC. Residues: CASSDGAGGGETQYF.

The chain carries TRBV19 and TRBJ2-5; no clear D. CDR1 LNHDA and CDR2 SQIVND come from the germline V gene (reference sequence). The length of the CDR3 is 15 residues. V lost 0 bases and J 5 bases, leaving 13 bases between the germline ends. The CDR3 DNA sequence: TGTGCCAGTAGTATAGATGGGCGCACCCGGGAGACCCAGTACTTC. The encoded protein is CASSIDGRTRETQYF.

The chain links TRBV5-1 to TRBJ2-1; 15 bases line up with TRBD2. V shed 4 bases and J 7 bases; nucleotides not matched to a gene: 3. The CDR3 consists of 15 residues. Looked up from germline, CDR1 is SGHRS and CDR2 is YFSETQ. CDR3 loop: CASSPGTSGRNEQFF. CDR3 nucleotide sequence: TGCGCCAGCAGCCCCGGGACTAGCGGGAGGAATGAGCAGTTCTTC.

The chain links TRBV5-8 to TRBJ1-1; unclear D gene. Per germline, CDR1 SGHTS and CDR2 YDEGEE. Trimming stripped 2 bases from V and 0 bases from J, with 8 bases between. CDR3 size: 14 residues. The CDR3 here is CASSFREVNTEAFF. CDR3 sequence (DNA): TGTGCCAGCAGCTTTCGGGAGGTGAACACTGAAGCTTTCTTT.

This clone occurred once. This chain links TRBV7-9 with TRBJ2-1; D is perhaps TRBD2 (5 bases). Looked up from germline, CDR1 is SEHNR and CDR2 is FQNEAQ (reference sequence). The V end lost 1 base, the J end lost 9 bases, and 19 bases lay between the germline ends. The CDR3 length is 16 residues. In DNA, the CDR3 is TGTGCCAGCAGCTTAGGATCCCTTTTAAGGAGCGGTGAGCAGTTCTTC. Translated, it gives CASSLGSLLRSGEQFF.

V is TRBV7-9 and J is TRBJ1-5; TRBD1 aligns across 8 bases. V lost 5 bases and J lost 0; bases outside the gene matches: 3. Germline values: CDR1 SEHNR, CDR2 FQNEAQ (reference sequence). The CDR3 has 15 residues. CDR3 coding DNA: TGTGCCAGCAGCAAACAGGGGGTTAGCAATCAGCCCCAGCATTTT. It encodes CASSKQGVSNQPQHF.

This clone came up a few times. V usage is TRBV4-1 and J usage is TRBJ2-1; no definite D call. The germline V gene encodes CDR1 MGHRA and CDR2 YSYEKL. The CDR3 consists of 15 residues. Trimming removed 0 bases at V and 0 bases at J, with 6 bases between. CDR3 sequence reads: CASSQESSSYNEQFF. As DNA, the CDR3 is TGCGCCAGCAGCCAAGAATCGAGCTCCTACAATGAGCAGTTCTTC.

J is TRBJ1-1 and V is TRBV25-1; D is unclear. Trimming cost V 2 bases and J 1 base, with 8 bases left between them. The CDR3 extends over 14 amino acids. Germline-derived CDR1 and CDR2 are MGHDK and SYGVNS. In nucleotides, the CDR3 is TGTGCCAGCAGTGAAATGGCCTCGAACACTGAAGCTTTCTTT. Its protein product is CASSEMASNTEAFF.

This chain joins TRBV27 and TRBJ2-7; 9 positions agree with TRBD1. J was trimmed by 2 bases and V by 2 bases; bases with no gene match: 1. Germline CDR1 and CDR2: MNHEY and SMNVEV (reference sequence). CDR3 length equals 14 residues. CDR3 sequence: CASSLGQGTYEQYF. For the CDR3, the DNA is TGTGCCAGCAGTTTAGGACAGGGGACCTACGAGCAGTACTTC.

Turning to this clone: A junction end diverges from the germline sequence, so it may reflect a read error. The rearrangement uses TRBV7-7 and TRBJ2-1, with 13 bases fitting TRBD2. Germline V gene lookup returns CDR1 SSHAT and CDR2 FNYEAQ (reference sequence). CDR3 length equals 15 residues. CDR3 sequence: CASSLGTSGVDEQFF. CDR3 DNA sequence: TGTGCTAGCAGCTTAGGGACTAGCGGGGTCGATGAGCAGTTCTTC.

The chain employs TRBV19 and TRBJ2-1; D might be TRBD2 (6 bases). The CDR3 covers 15 residues. Trimming left V 5 bases short and J 1 base short, with 12 bases between. The germline CDR1 and CDR2 sequences are LNHDA and SQIVND (reference sequence). CDR3 protein: CASSLGLVSYNEQFF. In DNA form, the CDR3 reads TGTGCCAGTAGTTTGGGACTTGTATCCTACAATGAGCAGTTCTTC. Full variable domain (outside the CDR3, taken from reference TRBV19 and TRBJ2-1): DGGITQSPKYLFRKEGQNVTLSCEQNLNHDAMYWYRQDPGQGLRLIYYSQIVNDFQKGDIAEGYSVSREKKESFPLTVTSAQKNPTAFYLCASSLGLVSYNEQFFGPGTRLTVL.